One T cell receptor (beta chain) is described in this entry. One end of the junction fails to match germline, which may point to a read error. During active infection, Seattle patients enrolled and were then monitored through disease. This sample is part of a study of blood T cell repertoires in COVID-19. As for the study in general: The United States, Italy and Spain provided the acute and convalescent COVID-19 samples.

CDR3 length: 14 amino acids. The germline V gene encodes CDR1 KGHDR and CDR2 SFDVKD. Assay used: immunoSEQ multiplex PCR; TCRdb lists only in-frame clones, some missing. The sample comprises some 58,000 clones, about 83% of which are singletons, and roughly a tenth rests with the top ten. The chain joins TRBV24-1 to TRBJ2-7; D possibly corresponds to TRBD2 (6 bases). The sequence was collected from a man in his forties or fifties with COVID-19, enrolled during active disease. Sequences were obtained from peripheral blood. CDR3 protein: CATSSRTSSDEQYF. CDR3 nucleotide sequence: TGTGCCACCAGCTCCCGTACTAGCTCCGACGAGCAGTACTTC.